The 24 T cell receptor beta chains given below trace back to one sample, sequenced in a study of human T cells and chemical hapten exposure. The sample's time point: patch test 1, 2 weeks after DPC sensitization. Treatment meaning: therapeutic diphenylcyclopropenone sensitization with weekly scalp DPC. TCRdb re-called the RACE reads with MiXCR, one entry per CDR3 protein. The sample lists about 120,000 distinct CDR3 sequences, roughly an eighth occurring once. The material sequenced was whole blood, taken in connection with sensitization to the hapten diphenylcyclopropenone (DPC). These receptors were taken from a man younger than 30 with alopecia areata. Some clones in this sample may be carry-over from other donors' samples.

The chain has TRBV10-2 and TRBJ1-1, with D hard to call. Trimming took 7 bases from V and 0 from J, leaving 12 bases between them. The CDR3 has 14 residues. The V gene's germline CDR1 is WSHSY and CDR2 SAAADI. The CDR3 region has the DNA TGCGCCAGCATCGGCAGCCGCATGAACACTGAAGCTTTCTTT. This encodes CASIGSRMNTEAFF.

The chain employs TRBV20-1 and TRBJ2-5, with 7 bases lining up with TRBD2. The CDR3 is 14 residues long. V was clipped by 5 bases and J by 5 bases; unmatched bases: 11. In germline, CDR1 is DFQATT, CDR2 SNEGSKA (reference sequence). CDR3 residues: CSAAREAGVETQYF. CDR3 DNA: TGCAGTGCTGCCCGGGAGGCCGGGGTGGAGACCCAGTACTTC.

This chain links TRBV6-1 with TRBJ2-3; D unclear. Germline V CDR1 and CDR2: MNHNS, SASEGT. The CDR3 contains 17 residues. V was clipped by 0 bases and J by 2 bases, with 15 bases between them. The CDR3 loop reads CASSEAGHSRFTDTQYF. The CDR3 DNA is TGTGCCAGCAGTGAAGCGGGTCACAGCAGGTTCACAGATACGCAGTATTTT.

V gene TRBV6-2 or TRBV6-3 combines with J gene TRBJ2-7; 7 bases are a match to TRBD1. CDR3 length: 13 residues. Per the germline V gene, CDR1 is MNHEY and CDR2 is SVGEGT. The V gene end was trimmed by 7 bases and the J gene end by 0 bases; junction bases not matched to a gene: 3. The CDR3 DNA reads TGTGCCAGCATGGGACAGAGCTCCTACGAGCAGTACGTC. Translating gives CASMGQSSYEQYV.

This clonotype has a handful of counts. The J gene is TRBJ1-1, the V gene TRBV6-2 or TRBV6-3; D ambiguous. The V end was cut by 8 bases, the J end by 1 base, with 8 bases between. The CDR3 has 12 residues. Per germline, CDR1 MNHEY and CDR2 SVGEGT. CDR3 loop: CASSEPNTEAFF. The CDR3 nucleotides are TGTGCCAGCTCTGAACCGAACACTGAAGCTTTCTTT.

This clonotype was counted between two and nine times. V gene TRBV29-1 combines with J gene TRBJ1-1; perhaps TRBD1 as D (5 bases). The CDR3 loop spans 11 amino acids. V shed 6 bases and J shed 1 base, with 6 bases lying between them. Germline CDR1 is SQVTM and CDR2 is ANQGSEA. CDR3 bases: TGCAGCGTGGACACGAACACTGAAGCTTTCTTT. Residues: CSVDTNTEAFF.

This clonotype has a handful of counts. The J gene is TRBJ1-6, the V gene TRBV6-6; D is unresolved. The ends were cut back, 2 bases at V and 0 bases at J, with 8 bases in the middle. Looked up from germline, CDR1 is MNHNY and CDR2 is SVGAGI (reference sequence). This CDR3 is 16 amino acids long. The CDR3 region is CASSYRDSSYNSPLHF. The DNA of the CDR3 is TGTGCCAGCAGTTACAGGGATAGCTCCTATAATTCACCCCTCCACTTT.

This clonotype showed up just a few times. The chain couples TRBV14 to TRBJ2-7; 7 bases are shared with TRBD1. This CDR3 contains 17 residues. Per the germline V gene, CDR1 is SGHDN and CDR2 is FVKESK. Losses at the gene ends were 0 bases for V and 4 bases for J; bases not matched to a gene: 12. The CDR3 coding sequence is TGTGCCAGCAGCCAAGATGGGAGCAGGGGGAAAATTTACGAGCAGTACGTC. This gives the protein CASSQDGSRGKIYEQYV.

This clonotype has just a few counts. This sequence joins TRBV7-9 and TRBJ1-5; a weak D match, TRBD1 (5 bases). Deletions cut 5 bases from V and 9 bases from J, with 14 bases between. The CDR3 has 13 residues. Germline loops: CDR1 SEHNR, CDR2 FQNEAQ (reference sequence). The CDR3 sequence is CASSREGMRPQHF. The DNA for the CDR3 is TGTGCCAGCAGCCGAGAGGGGATGCGGCCCCAGCATTTT.

This clonotype was seen ten or more times. The V gene is TRBV10-1, the J gene TRBJ2-2; TRBD1 matches 7 bases. This CDR3 is 14 amino acids long. Trimming cost V 5 bases and J 1 base; bases outside gene matches: 1. CDR1 is WNHNN and CDR2 is SYGVQD in the germline V gene (reference sequence). The CDR3 loop reads CASSRDRNTGELFF. The CDR3 DNA sequence: TGCGCCAGCAGTCGGGACAGGAACACCGGGGAGCTGTTTTTT.

This clonotype was seen more than once but under ten times. V is TRBV12-3 or TRBV12-4 and J is TRBJ2-3; tentatively, D is TRBD2 (5 bases). V was pared by 3 bases and J by 3 bases, with 10 bases between. The CDR3 has 14 residues. The CDR3 is CASSFIRDTDTQYF. In DNA, the CDR3 is TGTGCCAGCAGTTTTATCCGGGATACAGATACGCAGTATTTT.

A few counts support this clonotype. The chain employs TRBV20-1 and TRBJ2-5; TRBD1 or TRBD2 may be the D gene (6 bases each). The germline CDR1 and CDR2 sequences are DFQATT and SNEGSKA (reference sequence). There are 12 residues in the CDR3. Trimming cost V 3 bases and J 7 bases, with 12 bases left between them. CDR3 DNA: TGCAGTGCTAGGAAAGGAGGGGGGACCCAGTACTTC. Its translation: CSARKGGGTQYF.

This clonotype was detected a few times. The chain uses TRBV6-2 or TRBV6-3 and TRBJ1-2, with TRBD1 matching over 7 bases. Trimming removed 2 bases from V and 3 bases from J; junction bases left unmatched: 3. CDR1 MNHEY and CDR2 SVGEGT come from the germline V gene. The CDR3 is 14 amino acids. The CDR3 reads CASSYGQADYGYTF. The CDR3 DNA sequence: TGTGCCAGCAGTTACGGACAGGCTGACTATGGCTACACCTTC.

This clonotype was detected a few times. The chain links TRBV12-3 or TRBV12-4 to TRBJ2-7; D uncertain. The CDR3 covers 14 residues. Trimming cost V 1 base and J 2 bases, with 9 bases left between them. The CDR3 loop is CASSLDNGPYEQYF. CDR3 bases: TGTGCCAGCAGTTTAGATAACGGACCCTACGAGCAGTACTTC.

This clonotype was detected only a few times. The chain is built from TRBV7-9 and TRBJ2-7; 7 bases match TRBD1. The CDR3 length is 15 residues. CDR1 is SEHNR and CDR2 is FQNEAQ in the germline V gene (reference sequence). With 5 bases clipped from V and 3 bases from J, the junction kept 10 bases outside the gene matches. The CDR3 DNA follows: TGTGCCAGCAGCCCCAGAAAGGGGGCGGACTACGAGCAGTACTTC. Its protein product is CASSPRKGADYEQYF.

This clonotype was detected a few times. In DNA, the CDR3 is TGTGCCACCGGAAGCGGGGGGGCGAACACCGGGGAGCTGTTTTTT. This encodes CATGSGGANTGELFF. The chain combines TRBV24-1 with TRBJ2-2, with 10 positions matching TRBD2. Unmatched junction bases numbered 3, after V lost 9 bases and J lost 0 bases. Germline V lookup: CDR1 KGHDR, CDR2 SFDVKD. This CDR3 is 15 amino acids long.

This clonotype showed up just a few times. The chain uses TRBV7-9 and TRBJ1-1; D is undetermined. V lost 2 bases and J lost 5, with 18 bases in between. The germline CDR1 and CDR2 sequences are SEHNR and FQNEAQ (reference sequence). This CDR3 has 16 amino acids. The CDR3 region is CASSLFPGGLRTEAFF. DNA for the CDR3: TGTGCCAGCAGCTTATTCCCGGGTGGACTCCGGACTGAAGCTTTCTTT. Filled out from reference TRBV7-9 and TRBJ1-1, the complete variable domain reads DTGVSQNPRHKITKRGQNVTFRCDPISEHNRLYWYRQTLGQGPEFLTYFQNEAQLEKSRLLSDRFSAERPKGSFSTLEIQRTEQGDSAMYLCASSLFPGGLRTEAFFGQGTRLTVV.

The chain has TRBV11-2 and TRBJ2-1; 7 nucleotides line up with TRBD2. Germline V gene data show CDR1 as SGHAT and CDR2 as FQNNGV. This CDR3 spans 15 amino acids. The J segment lost 7 bases and the V segment lost 5 bases, leaving 11 bases of the junction unmatched. The CDR3 region has the DNA TGTGCCAGCAGCCCTATCAAGCGGGGAGGGAATGAGCAGTTCTTC. It is translated as CASSPIKRGGNEQFF.

The gene calls are TRBV29-1 and TRBJ2-2, with 10 bases fitting TRBD2. The germline gives CDR1 SQVTM, CDR2 ANQGSEA. This CDR3 spans 15 amino acids. With V trimmed by 4 bases and J by 4 bases, 6 bases remained unmatched. The DNA of the CDR3 is TGCAGCGTTGTACTAGCGGGGATATTCACCGGGGAGCTGTTTTTT. The encoded protein is CSVVLAGIFTGELFF.

This clonotype was observed many times. The V gene is TRBV12-3 or TRBV12-4, the J gene TRBJ1-2; the D is unclear. The CDR3 is 16 residues long. Trimming took off 3 bases at V and 1 base at J, with 15 bases between the two ends. The DNA of the CDR3 is TGTGCCAGCAGTTTTCGGGCGGAGAACCTTAACTATGGCTACACCTTC. It codes for CASSFRAENLNYGYTF.

Here the CDR3 reads CASSVLAGGELFF. The CDR3 region has the DNA TGTGCCAGCAGCGTACTTGCCGGCGGGGAGCTGTTTTTT. The gene calls are TRBV9 and TRBJ2-2; D not resolved. The V end lost 1 base, the J end lost 7 bases, and 8 bases lay between the germline ends. Germline loops: CDR1 SGDLS, CDR2 YYNGEE. CDR3 size: 13 residues.

The rearrangement joins TRBV4-1 to TRBJ2-3; D uncertain. Per germline, CDR1 MGHRA and CDR2 YSYEKL. V was pared by 1 base and J by 1 base, with 18 bases between. This CDR3 has 18 amino acids. In DNA form, the CDR3 reads TGCGCCAGCAGCCAAGGAGTTAGGTGGGAAACAGGCACAGATACGCAGTATTTT. Translation: CASSQGVRWETGTDTQYF.

This clonotype was seen more than once but under ten times. The chain joins TRBV25-1 to TRBJ1-5; 7 bases agree with TRBD1. This CDR3 comprises 13 residues. V trimming: 4 bases; J trimming: 6 bases; junction bases outside the gene matches: 3. Per the germline V gene, CDR1 is MGHDK and CDR2 is SYGVNS. The CDR3 DNA reads as TGTGCCAGCAGTGGTTACAGGGGTCAGCCCCAGCATTTT. Protein sequence: CASSGYRGQPQHF.

In its sample, this clonotype was seen a few times. This rearrangement joins TRBV20-1 to TRBJ2-5, with TRBD2 matching 9 bases. Germline V gene data show CDR1 as DFQATT and CDR2 as SNEGSKA (reference sequence). The CDR3 is 18 residues long. J lost 3 bases, V lost 3 bases, and 17 bases had no gene match. CDR3 region: CSASNRLGAGGPEETQYF. DNA of the CDR3: TGCAGTGCTAGTAACAGGTTGGGAGCGGGGGGTCCCGAAGAGACCCAGTACTTC.